The 28 T cell receptor beta chains below were found in one sample sequenced in a study of neurological immune-mediated disorders. MiXCR was run by TCRdb on the 5' RACE reads, yielding one entry per CDR3 protein. This sample carries tens of thousands of distinct CDR3 sequences, about 5.1% of them seen once, and the ten largest clones take 2.2%. Sequenced input: PBMCs. These receptors originate from a woman between 65 and 79 years old with multiple sclerosis.

This clonotype was seen many times. The rearrangement joins TRBV2 to TRBJ2-2; D gene ambiguous. Germline V gives CDR1 SNHLY, CDR2 FYNNEI. The CDR3 loop spans 15 amino acids. V shed 7 bases and J shed 4 bases, with 16 bases lying between them. The CDR3 here is CASKSSTGFTGELFF. The CDR3 DNA is TGTGCCAGCAAGTCCTCTACTGGCTTCACCGGGGAGCTGTTTTTT. Looking up the rest from reference TRBV2 and TRBJ2-2 gives the full variable domain: EPEVTQTPSHQVTQMGQEVILRCVPISNHLYFYWYRQILGQKVEFLVSFYNNEISEKSEIFDDQFSVERPDGSNFTLKIRSTKLEDSAMYFCASKSSTGFTGELFFGEGSRLTVL.

This clonotype was detected ten times or more. The chain combines TRBV20-1 with TRBJ1-1; D might be TRBD1 (6 bases). This CDR3 region has 12 residues. The V and J ends lost 6 bases and 1 base respectively, with 9 bases between them. Per the germline V gene, CDR1 is DFQATT and CDR2 is SNEGSKA (reference sequence). CDR3 protein: CSALQGNTEAFF. The CDR3 nucleotides read TGCAGTGCCCTACAGGGGAACACTGAAGCTTTCTTT.

This clonotype was detected many times. The CDR3 sequence is CSALAGRSYNSPLHF. DNA for the CDR3: TGCAGTGCCCTCGCGGGCAGATCCTATAATTCACCCCTCCACTTT. This chain links TRBV20-1 with TRBJ1-6, with D uncertain. Trimming took off 6 bases at V and 1 base at J, with 13 bases between the two ends. The CDR3 length is 15 residues. From germline, CDR1 is DFQATT and CDR2 SNEGSKA (reference sequence).

Of note for this clonotype: With a much larger clone just one base away, this may be a read error. The chain couples TRBV25-1 to TRBJ1-5, with TRBD1 as a possible D gene (6 bases). The germline V gene encodes CDR1 MGHDK and CDR2 SYGVNS. This CDR3 has 15 residues. The CDR3 DNA is TGTGCCAGCAGTGAAGGGGGCGATAGCAATCAGCCCCAGAATTTT. This encodes CASSEGGDSNQPQNF.

Notes on this clonotype: This clone may be a read error of a much larger clone one base away. This chain uses TRBV28 with TRBJ2-2; D is possibly TRBD2 (5 bases). CDR1 and CDR2 (germline): MDHEN, SYDVKM. The CDR3 is 14 amino acids. The DNA of the CDR3 is TGTGTCAGCAGTTTTCCGCGGGACACCGGGGAGCTGTTTTTT. The encoded protein is CVSSFPRDTGELFF.

This clonotype was seen at least ten times. The chain links TRBV5-1 to TRBJ2-7, with 12 bases fitting TRBD2. V trimming: 4 bases; J trimming: 6 bases; junction bases outside the gene matches: 5. Germline CDR1 reads SGHRS; CDR2 reads YFSETQ. The CDR3 has 14 residues. The CDR3 region has the DNA TGCGCCAGCAGCGCACTAGCGGGAGGTACCGAGCAGTACTTC. It is translated as CASSALAGGTEQYF.

This clonotype has a count of ten or more. The CDR3 loop is CASSRGTSGSTYEQYF. The DNA of the CDR3 is TGCGCCAGCAGTCGTGGGACTAGCGGGAGTACCTACGAGCAGTACTTC. The V and J genes are TRBV5-1 and TRBJ2-7; TRBD2 aligns across 14 bases. CDR3 size: 16 residues. With 5 bases clipped from V and 2 bases from J, the junction kept 6 bases outside the gene matches. Germline CDR1 reads SGHRS; CDR2 reads YFSETQ.

This clonotype was counted many times. V and J are TRBV7-2 and TRBJ1-2, with 10 bases that match TRBD1. The V gene end was trimmed by 6 bases and the J gene end by 8 bases; junction bases not matched to a gene: 12. CDR3 length equals 15 residues. Germline V lookup: CDR1 SGHTA, CDR2 FQGNSA. The CDR3 reads CASRPRTGTGEGYTF. CDR3 DNA sequence: TGTGCCAGCAGACCTAGAACCGGGACAGGGGAAGGCTACACCTTC.

This clonotype was found a few times. This sequence joins TRBV5-1 and TRBJ2-3, with D tentatively TRBD2 (5 bases). The V end was cut by 0 bases, the J end by 4 bases, with 9 bases between. There are 14 residues in the CDR3. The germline V gene has CDR1 SGHRS and CDR2 YFSETQ. This CDR3 reads CASSLVAGADTQYF. The CDR3 DNA sequence: TGCGCCAGCAGCTTGGTGGCGGGCGCAGATACGCAGTATTTT.

The sample holds many counts of this clonotype. The chain uses TRBV12-3 or TRBV12-4 and TRBJ2-7; maybe TRBD2 (6 bases). This CDR3 comprises 15 residues. V lost 5 bases and J 2 bases, leaving 16 bases between the germline ends. CDR3 region: CASSAGSYGPYEQYF. In DNA, the CDR3 is TGTGCCAGCAGTGCGGGGAGTTACGGCCCCTACGAGCAGTACTTC.

This clonotype showed up many times. The V and J genes are TRBV12-3 or TRBV12-4 and TRBJ2-3; D unclear. The CDR3 is 12 residues long. Trimming left V 3 bases short and J 5 bases short, with 6 bases between. CDR3 coding DNA: TGTGCCAGCAGTTTTCTCAGAGATACGCAGTATTTT. This translates into CASSFLRDTQYF.

Ten or more counts support this clonotype. V usage is TRBV28 and J usage is TRBJ1-4; D remains ambiguous. V lost 7 bases, J lost 6 bases, and 3 bases lay in between. Germline V gene sequence: CDR1 MDHEN, CDR2 SYDVKM. The CDR3 runs 10 residues. CDR3 sequence: CASMDEKLFF. CDR3 nucleotide sequence: TGTGCCAGCATGGATGAAAAACTGTTTTTT.

This clonotype was seen repeatedly, ten times or more. CDR3 sequence: CASSQDPGQSNYGYTF. CDR3 DNA sequence: TGCGCCAGCAGCCAAGATCCTGGACAGAGTAACTATGGCTACACCTTC. The chain has TRBV4-3 and TRBJ1-2, with D tentatively TRBD1 (6 bases). The CDR3 has 16 amino acids. Germline-derived CDR1 and CDR2 are LGHNA and YSLEER. The V and J ends lost 0 bases and 1 base respectively, with 12 bases between them.

This clonotype was seen only a few times. J is TRBJ2-3 and V is TRBV9, with D perhaps matching TRBD1 or TRBD2 (5 bases each). V was clipped by 2 bases and J by 1 base, with 14 bases between them. The germline CDR1 and CDR2 sequences are SGDLS and YYNGEE. There are 16 residues in the CDR3. CDR3 region: CASSVGGTARTDTQYF. Here the CDR3 DNA reads TGTGCCAGCAGCGTTGGGGGAACAGCTCGCACAGATACGCAGTATTTT.

The table lists this clonotype with many counts. This chain joins TRBV7-2 and TRBJ1-2; 9 bases are a match to TRBD1. Germline V gives CDR1 SGHTA, CDR2 FQGNSA. The CDR3 spans 13 residues. Trimming removed 7 bases from V and 7 bases from J; junction bases left unmatched: 7. CDR3 in DNA: TGTGCCAGCACCCGGGACAGGGAAACTGGCTACACCTTC. Translating it yields CASTRDRETGYTF.

The chain employs TRBV7-2 and TRBJ2-5; the match to TRBD2 covers 12 bases. This CDR3 spans 16 amino acids. V gave up 5 bases and J gave up 6 bases; unmatched junction bases: 10. Per the germline V gene, CDR1 is SGHTA and CDR2 is FQGNSA. The CDR3 DNA follows: TGTGCCAGCAGCCCCCGGACTAGCGGGGCCCCCAAGACCCAGTACTTC. This encodes CASSPRTSGAPKTQYF.

The chain combines TRBV3-1 with TRBJ2-1, with D maybe TRBD2 (6 bases). V lost 2 bases, J lost 0 bases, and 20 bases lay in between. Germline CDR1 and CDR2: LGHDT and YNNKEL (reference sequence). The CDR3 is made up of 19 amino acids. As DNA, the CDR3 is TGTGCCAGCAGCCAATCTACGTGGGAGGTCTCCCGCTCCTACAATGAGCAGTTCTTC. It is translated as CASSQSTWEVSRSYNEQFF.

In its sample, this clonotype was seen many times. The chain links TRBV20-1 to TRBJ1-2; maybe TRBD1 (6 bases). Germline CDR1 and CDR2: DFQATT and SNEGSKA (reference sequence). The CDR3 spans 15 residues. The ends were cut back, 2 bases at V and 1 base at J, with 14 bases in the middle. CDR3 DNA: TGCAGTGCTAGACCCCGAGGGGGTAATAACTATGGCTACACCTTC. It translates to CSARPRGGNNYGYTF.

V and J are TRBV10-3 and TRBJ1-1; 8 nucleotides agree with TRBD1. Germline values: CDR1 ENHRY, CDR2 SYGVKD. Trimming took 5 bases from V and 1 from J; bases not matched to a gene: 9. The CDR3 extends over 16 amino acids. CDR3 residues: CAISRKVGTGNTEAFF. CDR3 DNA: TGTGCCATCAGTCGGAAGGTTGGGACAGGGAACACTGAAGCTTTCTTT.

This clonotype was picked up many times. The chain is built from TRBV7-9 and TRBJ2-3; unclear D gene. V shed 1 base and J shed 2 bases, with 13 bases lying between them. Germline CDR1 reads SEHNR; CDR2 reads FQNEAQ (reference sequence). This CDR3 is 16 amino acids long. The CDR3, as DNA: TGTGCCAGCAGCTTAGGACCTTTCCACCCCACAGATACGCAGTATTTT. Amino acid sequence: CASSLGPFHPTDTQYF.

This clonotype appeared many times. This chain uses TRBV25-1 with TRBJ1-1; a possible D gene is TRBD1 (6 bases). The CDR3 extends over 14 amino acids. V lost 9 bases, J lost 3 bases, and 17 bases lay in between. Germline V gives CDR1 MGHDK, CDR2 SYGVNS. The CDR3: CASSRGQGDTEAFF. CDR3 in DNA: TGTGCCAGTTCCCGGGGGCAGGGCGACACTGAAGCTTTCTTT.

This clonotype was recorded at least ten times. The rearrangement links TRBV20-1 to TRBJ2-7; D may match TRBD1 or TRBD2 (7 bases each). Trimming shortened V by 6 bases and J by 0 bases, and 12 bases separated the two germline ends. Germline lookup yields CDR1 DFQATT and CDR2 SNEGSKA (reference sequence). The CDR3 is 13 amino acids. CDR3 sequence reads: CSAQGGSSYEQYF. The CDR3 bases are TGCAGTGCGCAGGGGGGGAGCTCCTACGAGCAGTACTTC.

This clonotype was recorded at least ten times. V and J are TRBV11-2 and TRBJ2-1, with 8 bases aligning to TRBD2. CDR1 is SGHAT, CDR2 FQNNGV, per germline. The CDR3 is made up of 17 amino acids. Trimming removed 0 bases from V and 9 bases from J; junction bases left unmatched: 13. As DNA, the CDR3 is TGTGCCAGCAGCTTAGATCGGCCTAGCGGGCGAAATAGTGAGCAGTTCTTC. Residues: CASSLDRPSGRNSEQFF.

This clonotype was seen at least ten times. The chain is built from TRBV20-1 and TRBJ1-4; 11 nucleotides line up with TRBD1. The CDR3 has 15 residues. V lost 3 bases, J lost 2 bases, and 2 bases stayed unmatched. Germline V gene lookup returns CDR1 DFQATT and CDR2 SNEGSKA (reference sequence). The CDR3 nucleotides are TGCAGTGCTAGGGACAGGGGGCACACTAATGAAAAACTGTTTTTT. Its translation is CSARDRGHTNEKLFF.

This clonotype came up a few times. Since a much larger clone is just one base distant, this may be a read error. V usage is TRBV29-1 and J usage is TRBJ1-1, with D unresolved. The CDR3 covers 11 residues. In germline, CDR1 is SQVTM, CDR2 ANQGSEA. V dropped 6 bases and J dropped 5 bases, with 10 bases sitting between them. The CDR3 coding sequence is TGCAGCGTCACCCCCGAAACTGAAGCTTTCTTT. Its translation is CSVTPETEAFF.

This clonotype was picked up many times. This rearrangement joins TRBV5-1 to TRBJ1-2; D is unclear. CDR3 size: 11 residues. CDR1 is SGHRS, CDR2 YFSETQ, per germline. Trimming cost V 8 bases and J 14 bases, with 19 bases left between them. The CDR3 loop is CARDKRVPRTF. In nucleotides, the CDR3 is TGCGCCAGGGATAAGAGGGTGCCTAGGACCTTC.

This clonotype was picked up many times. The chain uses TRBV20-1 and TRBJ2-3, with 10 bases fitting TRBD2. J was trimmed by 7 bases and V by 5 bases; bases with no gene match: 9. Germline CDR1 is DFQATT and CDR2 is SNEGSKA (reference sequence). The CDR3 has 14 residues. Here the CDR3 reads CSAPRAGGVNTQYF. The CDR3 bases are TGCAGTGCTCCCCGAGCGGGGGGGGTGAATACGCAGTATTTT.

Ten or more counts support this clonotype. The chain employs TRBV7-3 and TRBJ2-1; D perhaps matches TRBD2 (7 bases). The CDR3 runs to 15 residues. Trimming removed 5 bases from V and 7 bases from J, with 18 bases in between. Per the germline V gene, CDR1 is SGHTA and CDR2 is FQGTGA. This CDR3 reads CASSRGGGSGNEQFF. The CDR3 nucleotides are TGTGCCAGCAGCCGCGGGGGCGGGAGTGGTAATGAGCAGTTCTTC.